The present T cell receptor (beta chain) was sequenced within a study of CD4 T cells in relation to SARS-CoV-2 and coronaviruses. Findings and caveats of the study: Crossreactivity was assessed only for spike protein, not other viral proteins. Compared with monoreactive clones, crossreactive clones showed significantly weaker SARS-CoV-2 expansion. In roughly 65% of donors, memory CD4+ clonotypes crossrecognized SARS-CoV-2 and at least one common cold coronavirus spike.

CD4+ T cells from unexposed donors were obtained before the COVID-19 pandemic (2011-2018). The cells were cultured for 9 to 11 days before CD4+ T cells were isolated. Cells permitting, SARS-CoV-2 S/N and four cold-coronavirus spikes were tested on unexposed-donor CD4+ T cells. The protocol was immunoSEQ multiplex PCR, while the TCRdb copy is restricted to in-frame clones and leaves out a portion. The data show nearly 30,000 clones, with around 80% seen just once and roughly 14% held by the top ten. Points on this clone: Its antigen is not known.

Germline values: CDR1 LNHDA, CDR2 SQIVND (reference sequence). The CDR3 runs to 16 residues. Between the trimmed V and J ends, which lost 5 bases and 4 bases, there was a span of 20 bases. The genes are TRBV19 and TRBJ1-2; D gene ambiguous. This clonotype was sampled from a human donor in good health. The sequencing input was CD4+ T cells from PBMCs, cultured in vitro. The CDR3 DNA is TGTGCCAGTAGTCGCTACGGGGAGGGTTCGTCCTATGGCTACACCTTC. Amino acids: CASSRYGEGSSYGYTF.